These T cell receptor beta chains were read from a single sample in a study of PD-L1 blockade in urothelial cancer. Generated by immunoSEQ multiplex PCR, the TCRdb table keeps only in-frame clones and is missing some. This sample yields some 120,000 clones, of which roughly 91% are seen a single time; around 1.7% belongs to the top ten. The sequenced sample was PBMCs, obtained around atezolizumab (anti-PD-L1) treatment. Source of these receptors: a man in his 60s with urothelial cancer. CDR3s include the opening cysteine and the closing phenylalanine or tryptophan. The D gene is left open where the match is weak. Clone size is not always given. Where it is, it says once, few, many or a class for expanded clones.

D gene	V gene	J gene	clone size	CDR3 DNA	CDR3 protein
-	TRBV7-9	TRBJ1-2	-	TGTGCCAGCACTATAATGTTGGGGGGAGGTGGCTACACCTTC	CASTIMLGGGGYTF
-	TRBV9	TRBJ2-7	-	TGTGCCAGCAGCGTAGATGGCGGGAACAACGAGCAGTACTTC	CASSVDGGNNEQYF
TRBD2	TRBV6-4	TRBJ2-1	-	TGTGCCAGCAAGGAGGTTGGGACTAGCGGGCTTGGTGAGCAGTTCTTC	CASKEVGTSGLGEQFF
-	TRBV7-3	TRBJ2-3	-	TGTGCCAGCAGCTTAGATGCGGCGGGCTGGGCGACAGATACGCAGTATTTT	CASSLDAAGWATDTQYF
TRBD2	TRBV30	TRBJ2-2	-	TGTGCCTGGAGTGTCCTCGGGGAGGGCCGCGGGGAGCTGTTTTTT	CAWSVLGEGRGELFF
TRBD2	TRBV5-1	TRBJ2-2	-	TGCGCCAGCAGCCCCGGGGGGGACTGGATGCTCAACACCGGGGAGCTGTTTTTT	CASSPGGDWMLNTGELFF
-	TRBV9	TRBJ1-6	-	TGTGCCAGCAGAATTATGGGGGGGGCGCGATCACCCCTCCACTTT	CASRIMGGARSPLHF
-	TRBV5-6	TRBJ1-2	-	TGTGCCAGCAGCTTGACTGATGGCTACACCTTC	CASSLTDGYTF
-	TRBV7-3	TRBJ2-2	-	TGTGCCAGCAGCCACTTTACCGGCGGGGAGCTGTTTTTT	CASSHFTGGELFF
-	TRBV7-8	TRBJ2-6	-	TGTGCCAGCACCCGAGTCTCTGGGGCCAACGTCCTGACTTTC	CASTRVSGANVLTF
TRBD1	TRBV7-3	TRBJ2-7	-	TGTGCCAGCAGCTTCGGACAGGGGACCCCCTACGAGCAGTACTTC	CASSFGQGTPYEQYF
TRBD1	TRBV7-2	TRBJ2-5	-	TGTGCCAGCAGCGGCGGGACAGGGGAGACCCAGTACTTC	CASSGGTGETQYF
TRBD2	TRBV5-1	TRBJ2-3	once	TGCGCCAGCAGCTTGGGGCTAGCGGGGGACACAGATACGCAGTATTTT	CASSLGLAGDTDTQYF
TRBD2	TRBV9	TRBJ2-2	-	TGTGCCAGCAGCGTAGTAGGGACTAGCGGGGCCGCGGCGGGCGGGGAGCTGTTTTTT	CASSVVGTSGAAAGGELFF
TRBD2	TRBV18	TRBJ2-3	once	TGTGCCAGCTCACGGATGAGCGGGGGGGCAGCAGATACGCAGTATTTT	CASSRMSGGAADTQYF
-	TRBV19	TRBJ1-5	-	TGTGCCAGTAGTACAGGGATTATAGCCCAGCATTTT	CASSTGIIAQHF
TRBD1	TRBV13	TRBJ2-5	once	TGTGCCAGCAGCTTCGGACAGGAGGAGACCCAGTACTTC	CASSFGQEETQYF
TRBD2	TRBV5-1	TRBJ2-3	-	TGCGCCAGCAGCTTGTCAACGGGGGGTAGCACAGATACGCAGTATTTT	CASSLSTGGSTDTQYF
-	TRBV27	TRBJ1-5	-	TGTGCCAGCAGTTTCGGGGGGTATGGCAATCAGCCCCAGCATTTT	CASSFGGYGNQPQHF
TRBD1	TRBV29-1	TRBJ2-6	-	TGCAGCGTTGGCCAGGGGGCTGGGGCCAACGTCCTGACTTTC	CSVGQGAGANVLTF
-	TRBV19	TRBJ2-5	once	TGTGCCAGTAGTATAGTACAGGAAGAGACCCAGTACTTC	CASSIVQEETQYF
-	TRBV19	TRBJ2-3	-	TGTGCCAGTAGTATAGGAGACAGGTTACCCACAGATACGCAGTATTTT	CASSIGDRLPTDTQYF
-	TRBV11-3	TRBJ2-3	-	TGTGCCAGCAGCTTCAGGGGAGATACGCAGTATTTT	CASSFRGDTQYF
-	TRBV6-5	TRBJ2-6	-	TGTGCCAGCAGTTACTCCGGTTTGTCCGGGGCCAACGTCCTGACTTTC	CASSYSGLSGANVLTF
TRBD1	TRBV5-1	TRBJ1-1	-	TGCGCCAGCAGCTTGGCCGGGACAGGGGGATCAATGAACACTGAAGCTTTCTTT	CASSLAGTGGSMNTEAFF
TRBD1	TRBV5-1	TRBJ1-4	-	TGCGCCAGCAGCCCCGGACAGGGGGCAAGAAATGAAAAACTGTTTTTT	CASSPGQGARNEKLFF
-	TRBV7-2	TRBJ2-3	-	TGTGCCAGCAGCTTAGATTTCGGTACGCAGTATTTT	CASSLDFGTQYF
-	TRBV25-1	TRBJ2-5	-	TGTGCCAGCTTAATGGCGGTCCTAGAAGGAGAGACCCAGTACTTC	CASLMAVLEGETQYF
-	TRBV7-2	TRBJ2-7	-	TGTGCCAGCAGCTTAGATCCCAGGGTTCCCAAGCAGTACTTC	CASSLDPRVPKQYF
-	TRBV5-6	TRBJ1-5	-	TGTGCCAGCAGCTTGGCTGGGCAGATAAGGAATCAGCCCCAGCATTTT	CASSLAGQIRNQPQHF
-	TRBV5-4	TRBJ1-1	-	TGTGCCAGCAGCGTTCGGAGTGAAGCTTTCTTT	CASSVRSEAFF